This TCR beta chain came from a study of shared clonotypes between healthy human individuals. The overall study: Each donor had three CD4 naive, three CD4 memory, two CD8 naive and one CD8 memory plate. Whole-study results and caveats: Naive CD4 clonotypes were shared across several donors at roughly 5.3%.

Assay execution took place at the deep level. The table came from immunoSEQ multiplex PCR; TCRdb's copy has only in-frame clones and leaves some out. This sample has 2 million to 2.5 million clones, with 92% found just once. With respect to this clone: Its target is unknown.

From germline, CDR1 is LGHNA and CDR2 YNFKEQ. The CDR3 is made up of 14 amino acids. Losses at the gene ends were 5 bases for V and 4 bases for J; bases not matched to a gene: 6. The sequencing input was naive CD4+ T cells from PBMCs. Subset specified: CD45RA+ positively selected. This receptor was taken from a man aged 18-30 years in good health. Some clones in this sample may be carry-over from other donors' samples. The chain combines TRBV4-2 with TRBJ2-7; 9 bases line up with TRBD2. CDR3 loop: CASSNGLARYEQYF. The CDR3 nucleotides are TGTGCCAGCAGCAACGGACTAGCGAGATACGAGCAGTACTTC.